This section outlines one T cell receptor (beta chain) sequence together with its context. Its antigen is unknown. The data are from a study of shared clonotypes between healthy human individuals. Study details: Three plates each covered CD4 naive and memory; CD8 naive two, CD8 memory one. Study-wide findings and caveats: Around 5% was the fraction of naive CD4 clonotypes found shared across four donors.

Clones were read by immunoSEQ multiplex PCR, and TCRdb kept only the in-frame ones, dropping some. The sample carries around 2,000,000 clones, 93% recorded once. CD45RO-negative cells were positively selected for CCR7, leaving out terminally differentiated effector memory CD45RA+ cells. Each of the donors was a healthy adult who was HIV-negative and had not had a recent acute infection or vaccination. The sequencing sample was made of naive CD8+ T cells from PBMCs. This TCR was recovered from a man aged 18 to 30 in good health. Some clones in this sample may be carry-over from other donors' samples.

The CDR3 is CASTQGPGGYTF. The CDR3 DNA reads TGTGCCAGCACCCAAGGCCCCGGAGGCTACACCTTC. V and J are TRBV5-4 and TRBJ1-2; no firm D call. Trimming took off 6 bases at V and 8 bases at J, with 14 bases between the two ends. The germline V gene has CDR1 SGHNT and CDR2 YYREEE (reference sequence). CDR3 size: 12 residues.